The present TCR beta chain was sequenced within a study of monozygotic twins with cystic fibrosis. This table comes from immunoSEQ multiplex PCR, and its TCRdb copy is limited to in-frame clones, with some not included. The top ten clones hold 2.5% to 3.5% of a sample with over 25,000 clones, 95% to 98% of them seen once. The study's findings and limits: Monozygotic CF twins shared more identical nucleotide clonotypes than unrelated patients. Co-twins had the most similar V usage for 13 of 16 pairs, J for 8. Median Simpson clonality of approximately 0.0091 suggested naive T cells predominated.

CDR1 is PRHDT, CDR2 FYEKMQ, per germline (reference sequence). V was clipped by 4 bases and J by 6 bases, with 6 bases between them. This CDR3 has 11 amino acids. With regard to this clone: Its antigen is currently unknown.

The chain links TRBV13 to TRBJ1-1; D uncertain. The source material was blood. This clonotype was obtained from a girl aged 2 to 10 with cystic fibrosis. Written as DNA, the CDR3 is TGTGCCAGCAGCTCCGGCGCTGAAGCTTTCTTT. The encoded protein is CASSSGAEAFF.